These 2 T cell receptor beta chains came from one sample sequenced in a study of beta chain features in type 1 diabetes. Expressed TCRB transcripts were sequenced, since all the RNA that had been isolated was reverse transcribed. The data were produced by immunoSEQ multiplex PCR, yet TCRdb's version contains in-frame clones alone and is incomplete. The table records more than 300,000 clones, around 12% of them present only once. For these TCRs, the target antigens are not known. Study-level results: All four CD4+ subsets from Type 1 diabetes patients carried moderately but significantly shorter TCRB CDR3s.

The sequenced material came from naive CD4+ T cells from blood. These receptor sequences come from a woman aged 18-29 years with type 1 diabetes.

This clone was seen only a few times. The V call is TRBV10-3, the J call TRBJ2-7; TRBD2 might be the D (6 bases). Deletions cut 11 bases from V and 2 bases from J, with 13 bases between. Germline lookup yields CDR1 ENHRY and CDR2 SYGVKD. The CDR3 has 12 amino acids. The CDR3, as DNA: TGTGCCGGCTCTAGCGTAACCTACGAGCAGTACTTC. This translates into CAGSSVTYEQYF.

The sample holds a few counts of this clone. The chain uses TRBV18 and TRBJ1-5; TRBD1 matches 8 bases. The CDR3 consists of 16 residues. Unmatched junction bases numbered 10, after V lost 5 bases and J lost 4 bases. In germline, CDR1 is KGHSH, CDR2 LQKENI. The CDR3 protein is CASSASGTGLNQPQHF. In nucleotides, the CDR3 is TGTGCCAGCTCAGCTTCCGGGACAGGCTTGAATCAGCCCCAGCATTTT.